The present entry profiles one T cell receptor beta chain with its context. Its target is not known. Germline lookup yields CDR1 LNHDA and CDR2 SQIVND (reference sequence). This CDR3 region has 14 residues. The ends were cut back, 4 bases at V and 5 bases at J, with 14 bases in the middle. This sample is drawn from a study of Ad26.COV2.S vaccination and SARS-CoV-2 variants. Documented treatment: 15 to 20 received Ad26.COV2.S at low or high dose, single or two shots; 5 received placebo; per-sample allocation not given. On day 63 after the first injection, vaccine and placebo recipients gave samples. Generated by immunoSEQ multiplex PCR, the TCRdb table keeps only in-frame clones and is missing some. The sample carries under 300,000 clones, around nine tenths recorded once. Whole-study findings and limits: In vaccinated individuals, spike-specific CD8+ and CD4+ T cell responses reportedly displayed substantial breadth.

This receptor was identified in a person aged 18-65 years who received the Ad26.COV2.S COVID-19 vaccine or a placebo. The input for sequencing was peripheral blood, taken in a trial of Ad26.COV2.S vaccine versus placebo. This chain links TRBV19 with TRBJ2-5; a possible D gene is TRBD2 (5 bases). The CDR3 bases are TGTGCCAGTAGTAAGATAGGGAGCTGGGAGACCCAGTACTTC. Encoded protein: CASSKIGSWETQYF.